The rows below give T cell receptor beta chains drawn from one sample of a study of cytomegalovirus exposure and HLA in healthy donors. The assay was immunoSEQ multiplex PCR, and TCRdb's table has in-frame clones only and misses some. The table has some 190,000 clones, 65% to 80% seen once. The sample comprised PBMCs. The receptors were gathered from a woman aged 25 to 39 in good health and CMV-seropositive. CDR3s include the opening cysteine and the closing phenylalanine or tryptophan. A D gene is named only where the DNA matches it firmly. Clone size is stated in some rows and not others, as once, few, many or a class when expanded.

V,size,J,D,CDR3,DNA
TRBV28,once,TRBJ1-2,TRBD1,CASRLQGVNYGYTF,TGTGCCAGCAGGTTACAGGGGGTTAACTATGGCTACACCTTC
TRBV4-3,few,TRBJ1-2,NA,CASAQVRGYGYTF,TGCGCCAGCGCCCAAGTCCGGGGTTATGGCTACACCTTC
TRBV7-8,NA,TRBJ2-5,NA,CASSFRETQYF,TGTGCCAGCAGCTTCCGAGAGACCCAGTACTTC
TRBV10-2,NA,TRBJ1-6,NA,CASSESPYNSPLHF,TGCGCCAGCAGTGAATCCCCTTATAATTCACCCCTCCACTTT
TRBV5-1,few,TRBJ2-3,NA,CASSLGQNPSTDTQYF,TGCGCCAGCAGCTTGGGCCAGAACCCTAGCACAGATACGCAGTATTTT
TRBV10-3,few,TRBJ2-7,TRBD1,CAISDGQGTEQYF,TGTGCCATCAGTGACGGACAGGGGACCGAGCAGTACTTC
TRBV6-5,NA,TRBJ1-4,TRBD1,CASSWGDRGREKLFF,TGTGCCAGCAGTTGGGGGGACAGGGGGCGCGAAAAACTGTTTTTT
TRBV27,NA,TRBJ1-5,NA,CASSPRTDPLSNQPQHF,TGTGCCAGCAGTCCGAGGACAGACCCCCTAAGCAATCAGCCCCAGCATTTT
TRBV10-2,NA,TRBJ2-7,NA,CASRDGILYEQYF,TGCGCCAGCAGGGACGGGATCCTCTACGAGCAGTACTTC
TRBV2,NA,TRBJ1-4,NA,CASSELAILNEKLFF,TGTGCCAGCAGTGAACTAGCCATACTTAATGAAAAACTGTTTTTT